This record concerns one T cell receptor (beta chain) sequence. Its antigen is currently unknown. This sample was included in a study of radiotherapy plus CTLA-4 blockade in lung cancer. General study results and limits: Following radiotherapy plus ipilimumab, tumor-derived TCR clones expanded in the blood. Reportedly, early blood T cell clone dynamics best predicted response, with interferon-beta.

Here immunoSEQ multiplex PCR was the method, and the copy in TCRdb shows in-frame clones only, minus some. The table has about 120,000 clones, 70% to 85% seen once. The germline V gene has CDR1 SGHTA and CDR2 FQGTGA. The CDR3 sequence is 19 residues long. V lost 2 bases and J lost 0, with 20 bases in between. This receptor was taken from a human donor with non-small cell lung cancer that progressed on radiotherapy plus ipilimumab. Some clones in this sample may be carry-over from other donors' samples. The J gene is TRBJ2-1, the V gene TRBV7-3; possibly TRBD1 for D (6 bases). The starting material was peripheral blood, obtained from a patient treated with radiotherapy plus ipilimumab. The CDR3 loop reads CASSLSHSMGALSYNEQFF. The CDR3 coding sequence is TGTGCCAGCAGCTTATCTCATTCGATGGGGGCCCTCTCCTACAATGAGCAGTTCTTC.